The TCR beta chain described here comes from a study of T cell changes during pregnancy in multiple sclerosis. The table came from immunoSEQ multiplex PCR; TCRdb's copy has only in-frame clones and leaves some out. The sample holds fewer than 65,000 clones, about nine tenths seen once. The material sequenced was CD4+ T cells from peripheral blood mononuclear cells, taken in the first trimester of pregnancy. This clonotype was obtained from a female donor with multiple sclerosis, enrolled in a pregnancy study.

CDR3 in amino acids: CASSQEDTGRAFF. CDR3 coding DNA: TGTGCCAGCAGCCAAGAAGATACAGGGAGAGCTTTCTTT. This sequence joins TRBV14 and TRBJ1-1; D may be TRBD1 (6 bases). V lost 0 bases, J lost 10 bases, and 12 bases lay in between. Germline V lookup: CDR1 SGHDN, CDR2 FVKESK. The CDR3 spans 13 residues.